The sequence of this T cell receptor beta chain was determined in a study of CD8 T cell repertoires and HIV-1 epitope variants. Study-level information: Separate wells received one of Twenty-five Gag or Nef variant peptides. An uncultured baseline aliquot held 1M T cells. Epitopes were three Gag families plus Nef HW9 and YT9.

In germline, CDR1 is SQVTM, CDR2 ANQGSEA. This CDR3 has 14 amino acids. The junction had 7 bases not matched to a gene; V was cut back by 6 bases and J by 4 bases. TCRdb keeps only in-frame clones here, not all; method: immunoSEQ multiplex PCR. This table holds about 90,000 clones, almost 75% found once. Sequenced material: uncultured baseline CD8+ T cells from peripheral blood mononuclear cells (PBMCs). The TCR comes from a male donor with HIV. The gene calls are TRBV29-1 and TRBJ2-1; TRBD2 agrees at 9 bases. CDR3: CSVELAGVYNEQFF. DNA of the CDR3: TGCAGCGTGGAGTTAGCGGGAGTGTACAATGAGCAGTTCTTC.